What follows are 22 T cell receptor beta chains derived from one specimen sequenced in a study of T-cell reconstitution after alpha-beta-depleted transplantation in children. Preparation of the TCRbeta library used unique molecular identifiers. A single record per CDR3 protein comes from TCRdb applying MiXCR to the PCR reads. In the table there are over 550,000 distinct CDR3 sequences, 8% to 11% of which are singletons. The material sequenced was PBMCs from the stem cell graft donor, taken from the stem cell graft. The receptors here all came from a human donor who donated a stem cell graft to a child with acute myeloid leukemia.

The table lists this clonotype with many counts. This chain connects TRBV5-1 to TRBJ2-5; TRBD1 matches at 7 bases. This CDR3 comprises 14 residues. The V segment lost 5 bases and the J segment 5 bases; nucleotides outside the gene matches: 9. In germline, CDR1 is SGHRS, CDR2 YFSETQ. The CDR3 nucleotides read TGCGCCAGCAGTCAGACAGGGTTCTCGGAGACCCAGTACTTC. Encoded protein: CASSQTGFSETQYF. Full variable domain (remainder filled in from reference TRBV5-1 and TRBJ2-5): KAGVTQTPRYLIKTRGQQVTLSCSPISGHRSVSWYQQTPGQGLQFLFEYFSETQRNKGNFPGRFSGRQFSNSRSEMNVSTLELGDSALYLCASSQTGFSETQYFGPGTRLLVL.

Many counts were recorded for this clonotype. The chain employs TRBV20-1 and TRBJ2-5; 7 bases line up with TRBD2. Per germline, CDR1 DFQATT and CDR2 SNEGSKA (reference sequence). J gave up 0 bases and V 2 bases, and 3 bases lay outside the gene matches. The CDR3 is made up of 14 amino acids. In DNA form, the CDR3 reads TGCAGTGCTAGACTAGCGGTATACCAAGAGACCCAGTACTTC. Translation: CSARLAVYQETQYF.

In DNA, the CDR3 is TGCAGTGCCGAGGGACTAGCGGGAGGGAGGGAAGAGACCCAGTACTTC. Translation gives CSAEGLAGGREETQYF. The J gene is TRBJ2-5, the V gene TRBV20-1; 16 nucleotides line up with TRBD2. Germline V gene data show CDR1 as DFQATT and CDR2 as SNEGSKA (reference sequence). The CDR3 loop spans 16 amino acids. V dropped 6 bases and J dropped 3; count of bases not matched to a gene: 7.

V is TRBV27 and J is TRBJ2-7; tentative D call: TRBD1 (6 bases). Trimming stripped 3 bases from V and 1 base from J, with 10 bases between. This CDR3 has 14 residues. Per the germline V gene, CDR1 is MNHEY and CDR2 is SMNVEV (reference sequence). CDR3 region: CASSFMDRSYEQYF. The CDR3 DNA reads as TGTGCCAGCAGTTTTATGGACAGATCCTACGAGCAGTACTTC.

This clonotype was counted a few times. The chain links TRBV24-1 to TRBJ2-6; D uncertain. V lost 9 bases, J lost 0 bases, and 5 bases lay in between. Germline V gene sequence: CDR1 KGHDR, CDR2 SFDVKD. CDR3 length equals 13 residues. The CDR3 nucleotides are TGTGCCACCGGTCCCTCTGGGGCCAACGTCCTGACTTTC. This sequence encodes CATGPSGANVLTF.

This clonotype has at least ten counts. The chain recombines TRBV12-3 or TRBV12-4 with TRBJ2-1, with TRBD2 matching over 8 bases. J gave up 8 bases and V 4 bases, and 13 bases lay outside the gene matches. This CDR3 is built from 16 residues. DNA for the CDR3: TGTGCCAGCAGTTCTTCACGAGCGGGAGAAGGTGATGAGCAGTTCTTC. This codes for CASSSSRAGEGDEQFF.

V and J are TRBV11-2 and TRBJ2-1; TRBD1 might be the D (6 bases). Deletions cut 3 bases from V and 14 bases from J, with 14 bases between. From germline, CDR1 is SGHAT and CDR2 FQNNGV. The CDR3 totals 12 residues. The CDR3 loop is CASSLNSGGKFF. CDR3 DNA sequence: TGTGCCAGCAGCTTGAACAGTGGGGGCAAGTTCTTC.

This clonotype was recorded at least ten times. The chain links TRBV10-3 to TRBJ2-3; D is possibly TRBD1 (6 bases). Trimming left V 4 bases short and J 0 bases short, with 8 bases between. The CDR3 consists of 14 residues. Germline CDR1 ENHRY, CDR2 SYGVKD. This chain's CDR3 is CAISAQGSTDTQYF. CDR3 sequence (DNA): TGTGCCATCAGTGCACAGGGCAGCACAGATACGCAGTATTTT.

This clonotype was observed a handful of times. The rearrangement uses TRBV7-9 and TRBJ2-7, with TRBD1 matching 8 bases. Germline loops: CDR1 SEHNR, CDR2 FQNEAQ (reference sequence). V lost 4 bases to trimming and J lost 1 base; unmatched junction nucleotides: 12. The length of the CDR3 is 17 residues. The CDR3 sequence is CASSYSGTGGRSYEQYF. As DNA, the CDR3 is TGTGCCAGCAGCTACTCAGGAACAGGGGGGAGATCCTACGAGCAGTACTTC.

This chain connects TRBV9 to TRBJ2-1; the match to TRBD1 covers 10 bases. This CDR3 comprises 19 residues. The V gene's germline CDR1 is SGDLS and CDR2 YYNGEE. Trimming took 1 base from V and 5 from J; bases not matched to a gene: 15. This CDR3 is CASSVPRGKGTGADNEQFF. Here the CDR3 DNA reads TGTGCCAGCAGCGTACCTAGAGGAAAAGGGACAGGGGCGGACAATGAGCAGTTCTTC.

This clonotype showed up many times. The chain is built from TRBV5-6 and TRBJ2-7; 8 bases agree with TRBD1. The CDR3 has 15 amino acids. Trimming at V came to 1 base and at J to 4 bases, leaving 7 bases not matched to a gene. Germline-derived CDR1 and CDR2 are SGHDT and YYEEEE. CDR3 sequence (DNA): TGTGCCAGCAGCTTGTATGCAGGGGGCGTGTACGAGCAGTACTTC. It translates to CASSLYAGGVYEQYF. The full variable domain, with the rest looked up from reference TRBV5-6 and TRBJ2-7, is DAGVTQSPTHLIKTRGQQVTLRCSPKSGHDTVSWYQQALGQGPQFIFQYYEEEERQRGNFPDRFSGHQFPNYSSELNVNALLLGDSALYLCASSLYAGGVYEQYFGPGTRLTVT.

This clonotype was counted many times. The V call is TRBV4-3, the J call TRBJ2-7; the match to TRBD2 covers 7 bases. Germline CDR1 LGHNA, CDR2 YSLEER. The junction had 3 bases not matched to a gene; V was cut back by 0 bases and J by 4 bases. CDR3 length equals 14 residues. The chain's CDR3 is CASSQDPGRYEQYF. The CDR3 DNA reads TGCGCCAGCAGCCAAGATCCCGGGAGGTACGAGCAGTACTTC.

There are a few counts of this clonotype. As DNA, the CDR3 is TGTGCCAGCAGCCAAGGTGATGGCAGCACTGAAGCTTTCTTT. Translated, it gives CASSQGDGSTEAFF. This sequence joins TRBV3-1 and TRBJ1-1, with D unresolved. CDR1 and CDR2 (germline): LGHDT, YNNKEL (reference sequence). This CDR3 comprises 14 residues. Trimming stripped 1 base from V and 4 bases from J, with 10 bases between.

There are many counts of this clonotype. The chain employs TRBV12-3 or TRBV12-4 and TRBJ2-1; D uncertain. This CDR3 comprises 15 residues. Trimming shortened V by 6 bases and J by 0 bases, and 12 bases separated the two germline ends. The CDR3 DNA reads TGTGCCAGCAGGGAACACACACCCTCCTACAATGAGCAGTTCTTC. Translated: CASREHTPSYNEQFF.

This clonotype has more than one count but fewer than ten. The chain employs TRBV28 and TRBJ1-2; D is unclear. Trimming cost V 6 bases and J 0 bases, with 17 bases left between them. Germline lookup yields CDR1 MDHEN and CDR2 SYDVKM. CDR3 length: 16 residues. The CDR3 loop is CASRAPGSPANYGYTF. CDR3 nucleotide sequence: TGTGCCAGCAGAGCACCCGGGTCACCTGCTAACTATGGCTACACCTTC.

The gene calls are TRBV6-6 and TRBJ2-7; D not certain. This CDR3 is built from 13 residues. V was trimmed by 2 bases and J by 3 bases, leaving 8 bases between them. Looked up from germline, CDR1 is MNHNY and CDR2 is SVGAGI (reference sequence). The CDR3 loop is CASSYLTRYEQYF. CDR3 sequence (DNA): TGTGCCAGCAGTTACCTCACGCGCTACGAGCAGTACTTC.

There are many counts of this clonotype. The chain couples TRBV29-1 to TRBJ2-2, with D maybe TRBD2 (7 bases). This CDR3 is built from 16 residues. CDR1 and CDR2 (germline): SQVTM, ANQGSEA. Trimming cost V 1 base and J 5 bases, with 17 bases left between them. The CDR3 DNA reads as TGCAGCGTTGAAGGTTGGGGCGGGGGCGAGACCGGGGAGCTGTTTTTT. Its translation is CSVEGWGGGETGELFF.

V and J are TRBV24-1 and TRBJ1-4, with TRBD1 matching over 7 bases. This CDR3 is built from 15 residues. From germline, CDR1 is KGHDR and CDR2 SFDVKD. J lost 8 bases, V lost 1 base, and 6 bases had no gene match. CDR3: CATSDFSRGREKLFF. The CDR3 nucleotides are TGTGCCACCAGTGATTTCTCCAGGGGGAGAGAAAAACTGTTTTTT.

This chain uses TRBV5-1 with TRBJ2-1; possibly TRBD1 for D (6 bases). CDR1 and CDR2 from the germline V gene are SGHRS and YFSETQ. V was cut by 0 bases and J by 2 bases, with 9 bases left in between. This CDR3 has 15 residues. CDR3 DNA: TGCGCCAGCAGCTTGGTCCCAGGGGCCTACAATGAGCAGTTCTTC. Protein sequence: CASSLVPGAYNEQFF.

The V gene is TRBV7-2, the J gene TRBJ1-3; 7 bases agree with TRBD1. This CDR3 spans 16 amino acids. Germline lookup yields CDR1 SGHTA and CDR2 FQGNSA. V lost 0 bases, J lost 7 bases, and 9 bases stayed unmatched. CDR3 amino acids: CASSLAPTGRLNTIYF. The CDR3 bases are TGTGCCAGCAGCTTAGCCCCGACAGGGAGATTGAACACCATATATTTT.

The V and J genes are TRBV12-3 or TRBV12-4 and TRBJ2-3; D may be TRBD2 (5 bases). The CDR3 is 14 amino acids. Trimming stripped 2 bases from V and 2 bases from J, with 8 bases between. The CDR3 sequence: CASSLQRLTDTQYF. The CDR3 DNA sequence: TGTGCCAGCAGTTTACAGCGGCTCACAGATACGCAGTATTTT.

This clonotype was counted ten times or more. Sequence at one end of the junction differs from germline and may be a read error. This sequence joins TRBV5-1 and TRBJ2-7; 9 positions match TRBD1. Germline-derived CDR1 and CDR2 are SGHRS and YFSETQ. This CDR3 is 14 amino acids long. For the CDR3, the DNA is TGTGCCAGCAGCTCGACAGGGGGCTCCTACGAGCAGTACTTC. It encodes CASSSTGGSYEQYF.